Following are 19 T cell receptor beta chains from one sample sequenced in a study of beta chain features in type 1 diabetes. Overall study results and limits: Shortening that was moderate but significant affected the TCRB CDR3s of Type 1 diabetes patients in all four CD4+ subsets.

Expressed TCRB transcripts were sequenced because the isolated RNA had all been reverse transcribed beforehand. Assay: immunoSEQ multiplex PCR; the TCRdb copy retains only in-frame clones and omits some. The profile shows about 190,000 clones, approximately 8% of them singletons. Their antigen targets remain unknown. The specimen was central memory CD4+ T cells from blood. Source of these receptors: a middle-aged woman with type 1 diabetes.

This clone appeared a few times. V is TRBV27 and J is TRBJ1-2, with no clear D. Looked up from germline, CDR1 is MNHEY and CDR2 is SMNVEV (reference sequence). V lost 5 bases and J lost 8, with 9 bases in between. The CDR3 covers 11 residues. CDR3: CASSGGNGYTF. The CDR3 DNA reads TGTGCCAGCAGTGGAGGGAACGGCTACACCTTC.

V gene TRBV14 combines with J gene TRBJ2-3; 8 nucleotides agree with TRBD1. Trimming cost V 4 bases and J 3 bases; bases outside gene matches: 3. Germline V gene data show CDR1 as SGHDN and CDR2 as FVKESK. The CDR3 is 14 amino acids. CDR3 sequence (DNA): TGTGCCAGCAGCCCGTGGACAGGGACAGATACGCAGTATTTT. The encoded protein is CASSPWTGTDTQYF.

This clone was seen more than once but under ten times. This chain connects TRBV27 to TRBJ1-1, with unresolved D. The CDR3 runs 11 residues. Germline CDR1 MNHEY, CDR2 SMNVEV (reference sequence). V lost 4 bases, J lost 2 bases, and 2 bases lay in between. The DNA for the CDR3 is TGTGCCAGCAGTTCTAACACTGAAGCTTTCTTT. Encoded protein: CASSSNTEAFF.

This clone was counted ten times or more. The rearrangement joins TRBV7-2 to TRBJ2-3, with 10 bases matching TRBD2. Per germline, CDR1 SGHTA and CDR2 FQGNSA. CDR3 length: 16 amino acids. V shed 5 bases, J shed 5 bases, and the junction held 10 bases outside the gene matches. The CDR3 here is CASSRTERGGLDTQYF. As DNA, the CDR3 is TGTGCCAGCAGCCGTACGGAGCGGGGGGGCTTAGATACGCAGTATTTT.

This clone was seen more than once but under ten times. The V gene is TRBV5-1, the J gene TRBJ1-1; D might be TRBD1 (5 bases). The V gene's germline CDR1 is SGHRS and CDR2 YFSETQ. This CDR3 comprises 15 residues. Trimming cost V 0 bases and J 4 bases, with 13 bases left between them. The DNA of the CDR3 is TGCGCCAGCAGCTTGGGGCGGGGGGTCGGCACTGAAGCTTTCTTT. It codes for CASSLGRGVGTEAFF.

This clone was counted between two and nine times. The CDR3 nucleotides read TGCGCCAGCAGCTCCTACAGGGAGCTGAACAATGAGCAGTTCTTC. As protein: CASSSYRELNNEQFF. This chain links TRBV5-1 with TRBJ2-1, with a possible D match to TRBD1 (6 bases). V lost 3 bases, J lost 5 bases, and 15 bases lay in between. CDR1 and CDR2 from the germline V gene are SGHRS and YFSETQ. CDR3 length: 15 amino acids.

This clone has a handful of counts. The J gene is TRBJ2-2, the V gene TRBV4-2, with a weak D call TRBD2 (6 bases). This CDR3 is 16 amino acids long. Germline V gene sequence: CDR1 LGHNA, CDR2 YNFKEQ. Trimming stripped 6 bases from V and 0 bases from J, with 14 bases between. CDR3 nucleotides: TGTGCCAGCAGGAACGGTGGAGGGACGAACACCGGGGAGCTGTTTTTT. Translated: CASRNGGGTNTGELFF.

Points on this clone: The sample carries other DNA sequences with the same CDR3. This chain connects TRBV5-1 to TRBJ1-2; perhaps TRBD1 as D (6 bases). This CDR3 spans 13 amino acids. The germline gives CDR1 SGHRS, CDR2 YFSETQ. Trimming cost V 4 bases and J 8 bases, with 15 bases left between them. CDR3 in DNA: TGCGCCAGCAGCCTAACTGGGGGGGGCGGCTACACCTTC. The encoded protein is CASSLTGGGGYTF.

This clone was seen a handful of times. The CDR3 protein is CASTHTGSSGANVLTF. The CDR3 nucleotides read TGCGCCAGCACCCATACAGGGAGCTCTGGGGCCAACGTCCTGACTTTC. The chain carries TRBV5-1 and TRBJ2-6; D may be TRBD1 (6 bases). The CDR3 consists of 16 residues. V dropped 6 bases and J dropped 0 bases, with 13 bases sitting between them. Looked up from germline, CDR1 is SGHRS and CDR2 is YFSETQ.

The sample holds a few counts of this clone. The rearrangement uses TRBV18 and TRBJ1-5; 7 bases are shared with TRBD1. The ends lost 2 bases at V and 3 bases at J; junction bases unmatched: 13. CDR1 is KGHSH and CDR2 is LQKENI in the germline V gene. There are 18 residues in the CDR3. CDR3 in DNA: TGTGCCAGCTCACCATACCGTTCAGGGGGGAACATCAATCAGCCCCAGCATTTT. Residues: CASSPYRSGGNINQPQHF.

This rearrangement joins TRBV7-3 to TRBJ2-1, with 15 bases fitting TRBD2. The CDR3 runs 17 residues. Germline assignment: CDR1 SGHTA and CDR2 FQGTGA. The V gene end was trimmed by 5 bases and the J gene end by 10 bases; junction bases not matched to a gene: 12. Here the CDR3 reads CASSRTSGRGKGGEQFF. CDR3 DNA: TGTGCCAGCAGCCGGACTAGCGGGAGGGGTAAAGGGGGGGAGCAGTTCTTC.

The table lists this clone with many counts. The V call is TRBV29-1, the J call TRBJ2-7; 8 bases map to TRBD1. The CDR3 covers 14 residues. The V gene's germline CDR1 is SQVTM and CDR2 ANQGSEA. Losses at the gene ends were 3 bases for V and 4 bases for J; bases not matched to a gene: 8. DNA for the CDR3: TGCAGCGTTGACGCGGGCAGGGGGCCGTACGAGCAGTACTTC. It yields the protein CSVDAGRGPYEQYF.

The chain has TRBV7-2 and TRBJ2-7; D uncertain. Per germline, CDR1 SGHTA and CDR2 FQGNSA. This CDR3 has 14 amino acids. V lost 2 bases and J lost 2, with 10 bases in between. CDR3 coding DNA: TGTGCCAGCAGCTTAAACGCGATTGCCTACGAGCAGTACTTC. Its protein is CASSLNAIAYEQYF.

V gene TRBV7-9 combines with J gene TRBJ1-1, with 8 bases matching TRBD1. J gave up 1 base and V 9 bases, and 13 bases lay outside the gene matches. Germline CDR1 and CDR2: SEHNR and FQNEAQ (reference sequence). The CDR3 runs to 16 residues. CDR3 in amino acids: CASTGTGVTPNTEAFF. The CDR3 nucleotides are TGTGCCAGTACCGGGACAGGCGTCACCCCGAACACTGAAGCTTTCTTT.

This clone was detected ten times or more. The gene calls are TRBV4-3 and TRBJ2-3; 8 bases match TRBD2. Germline CDR1 is LGHNA and CDR2 is YSLEER. This CDR3 is built from 15 residues. Trimming took 1 base from V and 10 from J; bases not matched to a gene: 10. The CDR3 loop is CASSQVVGGGSSQYF. CDR3 DNA sequence: TGCGCCAGCAGCCAAGTTGTCGGCGGGGGGTCTTCGCAGTATTTT.

The sample holds many counts of this clone. This sequence joins TRBV28 and TRBJ2-3; the match to TRBD1 covers 7 bases. Trimming cost V 10 bases and J 4 bases; bases outside gene matches: 8. Germline V lookup: CDR1 MDHEN, CDR2 SYDVKM. The CDR3 runs 13 residues. The CDR3, as DNA: TGTGCCATCGTTCGACAGGGCGCAGATACGCAGTATTTT. The encoded protein is CAIVRQGADTQYF.

The chain recombines TRBV5-6 with TRBJ2-6; D not resolved. The germline V gene encodes CDR1 SGHDT and CDR2 YYEEEE. The CDR3 has 16 amino acids. V was pared by 1 base and J by 2 bases, with 10 bases between. CDR3 bases: TGTGCCAGCAGCTTGAGGCGTCGGGCTGGGGCCAACGTCCTGACTTTC. This encodes CASSLRRRAGANVLTF. Using reference TRBV5-6 and TRBJ2-6 for the parts outside the CDR3, the full variable domain is DAGVTQSPTHLIKTRGQQVTLRCSPKSGHDTVSWYQQALGQGPQFIFQYYEEEERQRGNFPDRFSGHQFPNYSSELNVNALLLGDSALYLCASSLRRRAGANVLTFGAGSRLTVL.

The chain links TRBV5-1 to TRBJ1-1, with no clear D. Trimming stripped 0 bases from V and 1 base from J, with 13 bases between. CDR1 and CDR2 (germline): SGHRS, YFSETQ. There are 16 residues in the CDR3. CDR3 DNA sequence: TGCGCCAGCAGCTTGGCCGAAAGGGAGTGGAACACTGAAGCTTTCTTT. As protein: CASSLAEREWNTEAFF.

This clone has only a few counts. This rearrangement joins TRBV5-1 to TRBJ2-3; 11 bases match TRBD2. In germline, CDR1 is SGHRS, CDR2 YFSETQ. Trimming took 4 bases from V and 5 from J; bases not matched to a gene: 6. This CDR3 contains 15 residues. The chain's CDR3 is CASSRSGREEDTQYF. In DNA form, the CDR3 reads TGCGCCAGCAGCCGTAGCGGGAGGGAAGAAGATACGCAGTATTTT.